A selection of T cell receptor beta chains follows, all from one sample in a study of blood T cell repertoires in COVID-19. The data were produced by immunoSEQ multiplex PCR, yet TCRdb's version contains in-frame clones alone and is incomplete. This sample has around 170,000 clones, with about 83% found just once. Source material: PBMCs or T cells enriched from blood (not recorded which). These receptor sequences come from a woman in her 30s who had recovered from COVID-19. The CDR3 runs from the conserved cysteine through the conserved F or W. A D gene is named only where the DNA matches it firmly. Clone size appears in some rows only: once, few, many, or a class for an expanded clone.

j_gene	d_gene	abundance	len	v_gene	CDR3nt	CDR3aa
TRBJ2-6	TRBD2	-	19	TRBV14	TGTGCCAGCAGCCAACGAAAGACTAGCGGGAACTCTGGGGCCAACGTCCTGACTTTC	CASSQRKTSGNSGANVLTF
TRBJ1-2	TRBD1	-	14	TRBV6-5	TGTGCCAGCAGCACGGGACAGGGCCACTATGGCTACACCTTC	CASSTGQGHYGYTF
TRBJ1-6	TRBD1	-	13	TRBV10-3	TGTGCCATCAGCGGACAGGATAATTCACCCCTCCACTTT	CAISGQDNSPLHF
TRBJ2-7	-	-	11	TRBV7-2	TGTGCCAGCACCAGCTCCTACGAGCAGTACTTC	CASTSSYEQYF
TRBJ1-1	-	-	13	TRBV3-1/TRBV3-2	TGTGCCAGCAGCCATGGGTCGGGGACTGAAGCTTTCTTT	CASSHGSGTEAFF
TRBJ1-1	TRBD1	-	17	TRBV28	TGTGCCAGCAGTTCCTCCGGGACAGGGTTCGGTTTGACTGAAGCTTTCTTT	CASSSSGTGFGLTEAFF
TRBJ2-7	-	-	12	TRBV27	TGTGCCAGCAGTTTAGAAGGGGGCGAGCAGTACTTC	CASSLEGGEQYF
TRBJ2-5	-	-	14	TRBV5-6	TGTGCCAGCCGCCCTGGACATCACCAAGAGACCCAGTACTTC	CASRPGHHQETQYF
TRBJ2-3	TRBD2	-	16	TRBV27	TGTGCCAGCAGGGCCGGGACTAGCGGAGTAACAGATACGCAGTATTTT	CASRAGTSGVTDTQYF
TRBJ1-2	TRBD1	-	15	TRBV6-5	TGTGCCAGCCTGGGACAGGTATCCACTAACTATGGCTACACCTTC	CASLGQVSTNYGYTF
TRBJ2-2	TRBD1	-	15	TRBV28	TGTGCCAGCCGCAGGGACAGCCTGAACACCGGGGAGCTGTTTTTT	CASRRDSLNTGELFF
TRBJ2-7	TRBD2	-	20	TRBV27	TGTGCCAGCAGTTTCACCCAGCCGGAACTAAAGGGGACTAGCGGGAGCAAGCAGTACTTC	CASSFTQPELKGTSGSKQYF
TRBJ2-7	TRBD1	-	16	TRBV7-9	TGTGCCAGCAGCCCGGTTCCAGGACAGGGTCCCCACGAGCAGTACTTC	CASSPVPGQGPHEQYF
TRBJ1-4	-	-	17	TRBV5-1	TGCGCCAGCAGCTTGGACCTCCGGACAGAACTTCTCGAAAAACTGTTTTTT	CASSLDLRTELLEKLFF
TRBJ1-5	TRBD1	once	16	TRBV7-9	TGTGCCAGCAGCTCAGATAGGACAGGGTACAATCAGCCCCAGCATTTT	CASSSDRTGYNQPQHF
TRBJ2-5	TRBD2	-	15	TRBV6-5	TGTGCCAGCAGTTCTGAGCTAGCGGGATGGGAGACCCAGTACTTC	CASSSELAGWETQYF
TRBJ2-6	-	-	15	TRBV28	TGTGCCAGCAGTTACAGGCTCTCTGGGGCCAACGTCCTGACTTTC	CASSYRLSGANVLTF